A single sample gave rise to the 20 T cell receptor beta chains below, sequenced in a study of shared clonotypes between healthy human individuals. Assay used: immunoSEQ multiplex PCR; TCRdb lists only in-frame clones, some missing. The sample yields approximately 1.1 million clones, more than 75% seen once. The sample taken for sequencing was memory CD4+ T cells from PBMCs. Specified subset: CD45RA-negative fraction. The origin of the receptors is a young man in good health. Some clones in this sample may be carry-over from other donors' samples.

Here the CDR3 reads CANGGARDEQYF. The CDR3, as DNA: TGTGCCAACGGGGGGGCCCGGGACGAGCAGTACTTC. The rearrangement links TRBV10-3 to TRBJ2-5, with 8 positions matching TRBD2. The DNA end lines up better with TRBJ2-7; the J call may be wrong. The V gene's germline CDR1 is ENHRY and CDR2 SYGVKD. The CDR3 loop spans 12 amino acids.

V usage is TRBV5-4 and J usage is TRBJ1-2; 12 bases match TRBD1. V trimming: 4 bases; J trimming: 5 bases; junction bases outside the gene matches: 3. There are 14 residues in the CDR3. Germline V gene data show CDR1 as SGHNT and CDR2 as YYREEE (reference sequence). The CDR3, as DNA: TGTGCCAGCAGCCCGGGACAGGGGGCGTATGGCTACACCTTC. As protein: CASSPGQGAYGYTF.

The J gene is TRBJ2-7, the V gene TRBV11-2; unclear D gene. The CDR3 totals 14 residues. V was clipped by 1 base and J by 1 base, with 8 bases between them. Germline V gene sequence: CDR1 SGHAT, CDR2 FQNNGV. CDR3 region: CASSLALGSYEQYF. CDR3 in DNA: TGTGCCAGCAGCTTAGCGTTGGGTTCCTACGAGCAGTACTTC.

V gene TRBV29-1 combines with J gene TRBJ1-2; the D is unclear. Between the trimmed V and J ends, which lost 7 bases and 8 bases, there was a span of 14 bases. CDR3 length equals 11 residues. Germline loops: CDR1 SQVTM, CDR2 ANQGSEA. CDR3 protein: CSGEEASGYTF. The CDR3 nucleotides read TGCAGCGGGGAGGAGGCCAGCGGCTACACCTTC.

V is TRBV18 and J is TRBJ1-1; 7 bases agree with TRBD1. This CDR3 region has 13 residues. Per germline, CDR1 KGHSH and CDR2 LQKENI. The V segment lost 10 bases and the J segment 3 bases; nucleotides outside the gene matches: 8. The CDR3: CATQTGRDTEAFF. The CDR3 coding sequence is TGTGCCACCCAGACAGGGCGAGACACTGAAGCTTTCTTT.

CDR3 sequence: CASSLGGGLAGGYNEQFF. The CDR3 nucleotides are TGTGCCAGCAGCTTAGGAGGGGGGCTAGCGGGAGGTTACAATGAGCAGTTCTTC. This sequence joins TRBV11-3 and TRBJ2-1, with 11 bases that match TRBD2. With 1 base clipped from V and 4 bases from J, the junction kept 9 bases outside the gene matches. The V gene's germline CDR1 is SGHNT and CDR2 YENEEA. The CDR3 totals 18 residues.

This rearrangement joins TRBV28 to TRBJ2-1; 9 bases line up with TRBD2. Unmatched junction bases numbered 12, after V lost 2 bases and J lost 1 base. This CDR3 comprises 19 residues. Germline V gene sequence: CDR1 MDHEN, CDR2 SYDVKM. The CDR3 region has the DNA TGTGCCAGCAGTTTAGGGGGCAGCGGGAGGTATAGGTCCTACAATGAGCAGTTCTTC. As protein: CASSLGGSGRYRSYNEQFF.

The count of this clone is one. CDR3 nucleotide sequence: TGTGCCAGCAGCTTTAACCGAGACAGGAAAGAGACCCAGTACTTC. This translates into CASSFNRDRKETQYF. This chain connects TRBV5-6 to TRBJ2-5, with D perhaps TRBD1 (6 bases). Germline V lookup: CDR1 SGHDT, CDR2 YYEEEE. Trimming pared 2 bases from V and 3 bases from J, leaving 14 bases between. The CDR3 is 15 amino acids. Looking up the rest from reference TRBV5-6 and TRBJ2-5 gives the full variable domain: DAGVTQSPTHLIKTRGQQVTLRCSPKSGHDTVSWYQQALGQGPQFIFQYYEEEERQRGNFPDRFSGHQFPNYSSELNVNALLLGDSALYLCASSFNRDRKETQYFGPGTRLLVL.

This clone was counted once. This chain connects TRBV6-5 to TRBJ2-1; 7 bases line up with TRBD2. Germline assignment: CDR1 MNHEY and CDR2 SVGAGI. This CDR3 contains 15 residues. Unmatched junction bases numbered 9, after V lost 7 bases and J lost 3 bases. The CDR3 reads CASNSGLAVYNEQFF. CDR3 coding DNA: TGTGCCAGCAATTCCGGGCTAGCGGTCTACAATGAGCAGTTCTTC.

The chain is built from TRBV7-3 and TRBJ2-2; D possibly corresponds to TRBD2 (6 bases). The V end lost 5 bases, the J end lost 0 bases, and 10 bases lay between the germline ends. This CDR3 region has 15 residues. Germline values: CDR1 SGHTA, CDR2 FQGTGA. The chain's CDR3 is CASSRGGSNTGELFF. Here the CDR3 DNA reads TGTGCCAGCAGCAGAGGAGGGTCGAACACCGGGGAGCTGTTTTTT.

CDR3 nucleotide sequence: TGTGCCAGCAGTTTTCTAGTCAGGGACGGCAATCAGCCCCAGCATTTT. Amino acid sequence: CASSFLVRDGNQPQHF. This sequence joins TRBV28 and TRBJ1-5; D is perhaps TRBD1 (5 bases). The V end lost 3 bases, the J end lost 2 bases, and 14 bases lay between the germline ends. This CDR3 has 16 residues. CDR1 and CDR2 from the germline V gene are MDHEN and SYDVKM.

This chain links TRBV5-6 with TRBJ2-7, with D unresolved. The CDR3 is 19 residues long. V gave up 0 bases and J gave up 0 bases, with 22 bases separating them. In germline, CDR1 is SGHDT, CDR2 YYEEEE. Written as DNA, the CDR3 is TGTGCCAGCAGCTTGGGGTACTTAAAAGCGCGGAAAAGCTCCTACGAGCAGTACTTC. This gives the protein CASSLGYLKARKSSYEQYF.

Turning to this clone: A far bigger clonotype differs at one base, so this is likely a read error. The chain uses TRBV30 and TRBJ1-1; D is unclear. The CDR3 contains 13 residues. Germline CDR1 and CDR2: GTSNPN and SVGIG (reference sequence). Trimming removed 2 bases from V and 0 bases from J, with 7 bases in between. CDR3 bases: TGTGCCTGGAGTAGTGGGTTGAACACTGAAGCTTTCTTT. This sequence encodes CAWSSGLNTEAFF.

This clone appeared a single time. The V and J genes are TRBV10-3 and TRBJ1-1; D uncertain. Per the germline V gene, CDR1 is ENHRY and CDR2 is SYGVKD. V lost 6 bases to trimming and J lost 1 base, with 9 bases between them. The CDR3 consists of 13 residues. CDR3 DNA: TGTGCCATCAGGGACCGATCGAACACTGAAGCTTTCTTT. It yields the protein CAIRDRSNTEAFF.

The rearrangement joins TRBV5-1 to TRBJ2-7, with D perhaps given as TRBD1 or TRBD2 (5 bases each). Trimming removed 4 bases at V and 4 bases at J, with 12 bases between. CDR1 is SGHRS and CDR2 is YFSETQ in the germline V gene. The CDR3 consists of 13 residues. DNA of the CDR3: TGCGCCAGCAGCCTTTTTGAGGGGTACGAGCAGTACTTC. Protein sequence: CASSLFEGYEQYF.

V is TRBV5-5 and J is TRBJ1-1; D remains unclear. V shed 2 bases and J shed 1 base, with 12 bases lying between them. The CDR3 spans 15 residues. CDR1 and CDR2 from the germline V gene are SGHKS and YYEKEE (reference sequence). This chain's CDR3 is CASSFQVRANTEAFF. CDR3 nucleotide sequence: TGTGCCAGCAGCTTTCAGGTACGCGCGAACACTGAAGCTTTCTTT.

The V call is TRBV2, the J call TRBJ1-2; 7 bases map to TRBD1. CDR1 and CDR2 from the germline V gene are SNHLY and FYNNEI. The CDR3 spans 13 residues. V lost 7 bases, J lost 7 bases, and 9 bases stayed unmatched. CDR3 coding DNA: TGTGCCAGCACTCGCCAGGGGGGGGTTGGCTACACCTTC. Translated: CASTRQGGVGYTF.

This clone was recorded at least ten times. This rearrangement joins TRBV11-1 to TRBJ2-2; 13 bases fit TRBD2. This CDR3 region has 19 residues. J gave up 4 bases and V 5 bases, and 13 bases lay outside the gene matches. The germline V gene has CDR1 SGHAT and CDR2 FQDESV (reference sequence). The CDR3 nucleotides are TGTGCCAGCAGCCCGAGACTAGCGGGAGGCCCTTTGGGCACCGGGGAGCTGTTTTTT. Translated, it gives CASSPRLAGGPLGTGELFF.

This clone was counted once. The V and J genes are TRBV28 and TRBJ1-3; a weak D match, TRBD1 (6 bases). V was clipped by 4 bases and J by 2 bases, with 12 bases between them. CDR1 is MDHEN, CDR2 SYDVKM, per germline. The CDR3 sequence is 15 residues long. This chain's CDR3 is CASSSLRGTGNTIYF. The DNA of the CDR3 is TGTGCCAGCAGTTCTCTCAGGGGAACTGGAAACACCATATATTTT.

This sequence joins TRBV6-5 and TRBJ2-2; the D gene is possibly TRBD2 (7 bases). The V end lost 1 base, the J end lost 5 bases, and 11 bases lay between the germline ends. The CDR3 loop spans 15 amino acids. Germline CDR1 MNHEY, CDR2 SVGAGI. The CDR3: CASSYFGRGTGELFF. CDR3 sequence (DNA): TGTGCCAGCAGTTACTTTGGGAGGGGGACCGGGGAGCTGTTTTTT.